The present T cell receptor beta chain was sequenced within a study of OX40 agonist ivuxolimab in advanced cancers. For context, the study as a whole: The costimulatory receptor OX40 (CD134) was targeted by ivuxolimab, a fully human IgG2 agonistic monoclonal antibody. Intravenous ivuxolimab was administered to patients every 2 weeks at six dose levels: 0.01, 0.1, 0.3, 1.5, 3 and 10 mg/kg. Of the approximately 50 patients in dose escalation, 19 had hepatocellular carcinoma, approximately 15 had melanoma, 9 had renal cell carcinoma and 9 had head and neck cancer. In the dose-escalation cohort, 82.7% of patients were male, and the mean age was 60 years with a range of about 20 to 80. Prior anti-PD-1, anti-PD-L1 or anti-CTLA-4 therapy was permitted, and checkpoint inhibitors had been received by about two fifths of dose-escalation patients. Three dose-escalation patients achieved partial responses, one with hepatocellular carcinoma and two with cutaneous melanoma. Peripheral TCRbeta sequencing was intended to test whether TCR sequence diversity was altered and clonal T-cell expansion was caused by ivuxolimab. The paper covers the monotherapy dose-escalation part of the phase I ivuxolimab trial, which included N = 52 patients. Results and caveats for the whole study, not just this receptor: Which antigens the clonally expanded peripheral T cells were specific for was not determined. Low levels of normalized T-cell clonal expansion were also seen in some nonresponding patients. In partial responders in the 0.1-3.0 mg/kg groups, normalized peripheral clonal expansion was found to be among the lowest, especially among CD8+ T cells. Clonal expansion of both CD4+ and CD8+ blood T cells was observed from baseline to week 6 at doses 0.1 to 3.0 mg/kg. After ivuxolimab, CD8+ T cells had more expanded clones than CD4+ T cells on average.

As regards this clone: Which antigen it targets is not known. Per-base quality was not reported, and no clone a single base away is much larger than it.

Reading from cysteine to phenylalanine, the CDR3 counts 14 amino acids. Only CDR3 DNA is held: 42 bases, read in frame from base 1. V sheds 0 bases and J sheds 0 bases, leaving 5 bases between their ends. The germline V gene (reference sequence) yields PRHDT for CDR1 and FYEKMQ for CDR2. The trial excluded patients who had a history of autoimmune disease or who were on systemic immunosuppression. Peripheral blood for TCR sequencing was collected from all dose cohorts at baseline, on cycle 4 day 1, and on cycle 7 day 1. The samples were taken from a phase I, first-in-human, multicenter, open-label dose-escalation trial of ivuxolimab. Adults with locally advanced or metastatic melanoma, renal cell, hepatocellular, or head and neck squamous cell carcinoma were enrolled in the trial. Before TCR sequencing, CD4+ T cells and CD8+ T cells were sorted from peripheral blood as separate populations. Genomic DNA was extracted from sorted cells for sequencing of the TCRbeta CDR3 region. The immunoSEQ Assay was used for sequencing of TCRbeta CDR3 regions. As stored in TCRdb, this immuneACCESS dataset retains in-frame rearrangements with V and J assigned. A fraction of the clones does not appear; measured against another copy, unresolved V genes explain less than half of the discrepancy, and the remainder lacks a known reason. The sample contains about 32,000 clones, approximately 89% of them found a single time. The ten biggest clones cover about 25% of the sample.

The chain joins TRBV13 to TRBJ1-2; the D gene identity is not certain. The TCR was taken from an adult with an advanced solid tumor such as melanoma, head and neck, liver or kidney cancer. The material sequenced was CD4+ or CD8+ T cells sorted from blood, taken in a trial of the OX40 agonist ivuxolimab. The CDR3 reads as follows: CASSLGAANYGYTF. At the DNA level, the sequence is TGTGCCAGCAGCTTAGGCGCCGCTAACTATGGCTACACCTTC.